The 18 T cell receptor beta chains below come from one sample, sequenced in a study of shared clonotypes between healthy human individuals. Measured with immunoSEQ multiplex PCR; TCRdb has only the in-frame clones, and not every one. The sample holds some 2.1 million clones, 85% to 95% seen once. Material: naive CD4+ T cells sorted from blood. Regarding subset: CD45RA+ positively selected. All receptors derive from a man between 18 and 35 years old in good health.

The chain joins TRBV28 to TRBJ1-2; D uncertain. V gave up 5 bases and J gave up 3 bases, with 4 bases separating them. The CDR3 length is 11 residues. Per germline, CDR1 MDHEN and CDR2 SYDVKM. The CDR3 spells CASSPHYGYTF. The DNA of the CDR3 is TGTGCCAGCAGTCCCCACTATGGCTACACCTTC.

V usage is TRBV5-1 and J usage is TRBJ2-7; 10 bases agree with TRBD2. CDR1 and CDR2 from the germline V gene are SGHRS and YFSETQ. Losses at the gene ends were 0 bases for V and 6 bases for J; bases not matched to a gene: 9. This CDR3 comprises 16 residues. This chain's CDR3 is CASSLVSASGSVEQYF. The CDR3 DNA sequence: TGCGCCAGCAGCTTGGTTTCGGCTAGCGGGAGTGTCGAGCAGTACTTC.

The chain links TRBV28 to TRBJ1-1; D remains unclear. Germline V gene sequence: CDR1 MDHEN, CDR2 SYDVKM. CDR3 length: 11 residues. Between the trimmed V and J ends, which lost 6 bases and 11 bases, there was a span of 13 bases. The DNA for the CDR3 is TGTGCCAGCAGCTCTTCGACTATCGCTTTCTTT. The encoded protein is CASSSSTIAFF. The whole variable domain, filled in from reference TRBV28 and TRBJ1-1, reads DVKVTQSSRYLVKRTGEKVFLECVQDMDHENMFWYRQDPGLGLRLIYFSYDVKMKEKGDIPEGYSVSREKKERFSLILESASTNQTSMYLCASSSSTIAFFGQGTRLTVV.

The chain joins TRBV28 to TRBJ2-1; weak D call: TRBD1 (5 bases). Trimming shortened V by 2 bases and J by 3 bases, and 11 bases separated the two germline ends. CDR3 length: 15 amino acids. The V gene's germline CDR1 is MDHEN and CDR2 SYDVKM. For the CDR3, the DNA is TGTGCCAGCAGTTTAGAACAGGTATTCTACAATGAGCAGTTCTTC. It codes for CASSLEQVFYNEQFF.

As regards this clone: This specimen includes other DNA sequences encoding the same CDR3. The V gene is TRBV5-1, the J gene TRBJ2-7; D gene uncertain. The V and J ends lost 0 bases and 0 bases respectively, with 4 bases between them. The CDR3 is 13 residues long. Germline lookup yields CDR1 SGHRS and CDR2 YFSETQ. This chain's CDR3 is CASSLEVSYEQYF. CDR3 nucleotides: TGCGCCAGCAGCTTGGAGGTCTCCTACGAGCAGTACTTC. Together with reference TRBV5-1 and TRBJ2-7, the CDR3 gives the full variable domain: KAGVTQTPRYLIKTRGQQVTLSCSPISGHRSVSWYQQTPGQGLQFLFEYFSETQRNKGNFPGRFSGRQFSNSRSEMNVSTLELGDSALYLCASSLEVSYEQYFGPGTRLTVT.

V gene TRBV19 combines with J gene TRBJ2-2; D is unresolved. The germline V and J ends were trimmed by 10 bases and 0 bases, with 12 bases remaining between them. This CDR3 is 14 amino acids long. Per the germline V gene, CDR1 is LNHDA and CDR2 is SQIVND (reference sequence). The CDR3 coding sequence is TGTGCCACCCGAGATCTCGCGAACACCGGGGAGCTGTTTTTT. This sequence encodes CATRDLANTGELFF.

This clone was picked up one time. This sequence joins TRBV28 and TRBJ2-4; 10 positions agree with TRBD1. Germline V gene sequence: CDR1 MDHEN, CDR2 SYDVKM. V trimming: 2 bases; J trimming: 8 bases; junction bases outside the gene matches: 6. The length of the CDR3 is 15 residues. The CDR3 nucleotides read TGTGCCAGCAGTTTACCGGGACAGGGGATTGACATTCAGTACTTC. Translation: CASSLPGQGIDIQYF.

A single count supports this clone. CDR3 protein: CAIRMDGSEAEAFF. The CDR3, as DNA: TGTGCCATCAGGATGGACGGGTCGGAGGCTGAAGCTTTCTTT. The chain couples TRBV10-3 to TRBJ1-1, with D unclear. This CDR3 spans 14 amino acids. Trimming left V 6 bases short and J 6 bases short, with 17 bases between. The germline V gene encodes CDR1 ENHRY and CDR2 SYGVKD.

The gene calls are TRBV2 and TRBJ1-6; D remains unclear. V was clipped by 4 bases and J by 6 bases, with 13 bases between them. Germline CDR1 reads SNHLY; CDR2 reads FYNNEI. The CDR3 is 15 amino acids. CDR3 in DNA: TGTGCCAGCAGTGGAGAGGCTGACTTTAATTCACCCCTCCACTTT. This translates into CASSGEADFNSPLHF.

The genes are TRBV6-5 and TRBJ2-5, with TRBD2 matching over 9 bases. The CDR3 covers 15 residues. CDR1 is MNHEY and CDR2 is SVGAGI in the germline V gene. The J segment lost 1 base and the V segment lost 2 bases, leaving 2 bases of the junction unmatched. CDR3 nucleotides: TGTGCCAGCAGTTACGTAGCGGGAGCCCAAGAGACCCAGTACTTC. Its protein is CASSYVAGAQETQYF.

The sample holds one count of this clone. V is TRBV4-3 and J is TRBJ2-3; 8 positions agree with TRBD2. The trim removed 1 base at V and 4 bases at J, leaving 7 bases unmatched. CDR1 is LGHNA and CDR2 is YSLEER in the germline V gene. The CDR3 contains 16 residues. In DNA, the CDR3 is TGCGCCAGCAGCCAAGGGGGGAGCGGGAGCCCAGATACGCAGTATTTT. It yields the protein CASSQGGSGSPDTQYF.

This rearrangement joins TRBV27 to TRBJ1-2, with D unclear. The V end was cut by 2 bases, the J end by 2 bases, with 9 bases between. In germline, CDR1 is MNHEY, CDR2 SMNVEV (reference sequence). This CDR3 contains 14 residues. The CDR3 here is CASSLKGGNYGYTF. The CDR3 coding sequence is TGTGCCAGCAGTTTAAAAGGCGGAAACTATGGCTACACCTTC.

This rearrangement joins TRBV7-2 to TRBJ2-7, with D possibly TRBD2 on 6 matching bases. V lost 3 bases to trimming and J lost 4 bases, with 16 bases between them. This CDR3 is built from 15 residues. Looked up from germline, CDR1 is SGHTA and CDR2 is FQGNSA. In DNA, the CDR3 is TGTGCCAGCAGCTTGGGGGGAGCCACGGCATACGAGCAGTACTTC. Its protein is CASSLGGATAYEQYF.

The rearrangement links TRBV28 to TRBJ1-2; 7 bases fit TRBD1. CDR1 and CDR2 from the germline V gene are MDHEN and SYDVKM. The CDR3 loop spans 14 amino acids. V shed 4 bases and J 0 bases; nucleotides not matched to a gene: 2. The DNA for the CDR3 is TGTGCCAGCAGTTCGGGACAGACTAACTATGGCTACACCTTC. Protein: CASSSGQTNYGYTF.

This rearrangement joins TRBV6-4 to TRBJ1-2; 8 nucleotides align to TRBD1. The V and J ends lost 4 bases and 8 bases, in that order; junction bases with no gene match: 6. This CDR3 spans 13 amino acids. CDR1 and CDR2 (germline): MRHNA, SNTAGT. CDR3 in amino acids: CASSVDRGPGYTF. The CDR3 DNA reads as TGTGCCAGCAGTGTCGACAGGGGACCAGGCTACACCTTC.

This chain uses TRBV7-9 with TRBJ2-5, with a possible D match to TRBD1 (6 bases). The CDR3 covers 13 residues. CDR1 and CDR2 (germline): SEHNR, FQNEAQ (reference sequence). The V end lost 6 bases, the J end lost 4 bases, and 12 bases lay between the germline ends. CDR3 coding DNA: TGTGCCAGCAGAAGACAGGTCCCAGAGACCCAGTACTTC. Protein: CASRRQVPETQYF.

This chain joins TRBV9 and TRBJ2-2; 7 bases match TRBD2. Germline-derived CDR1 and CDR2 are SGDLS and YYNGEE. V was clipped by 2 bases and J by 2 bases; unmatched bases: 3. This CDR3 region has 15 residues. The CDR3: CASSVWDYNTGELFF. The CDR3 nucleotides read TGTGCCAGCAGCGTTTGGGACTATAACACCGGGGAGCTGTTTTTT.

The V gene is TRBV14, the J gene TRBJ2-1, with 12 bases matching TRBD2. V dropped 2 bases and J dropped 4; count of bases not matched to a gene: 3. The length of the CDR3 is 16 residues. CDR1 is SGHDN and CDR2 is FVKESK in the germline V gene. The CDR3, as DNA: TGTGCCAGCAGCCAACTCGGGACTAGCGGGTACAATGAGCAGTTCTTC. This codes for CASSQLGTSGYNEQFF. The variable domain in full, completed from reference TRBV14 and TRBJ2-1, reads EAGVTQFPSHSVIEKGQTVTLRCDPISGHDNLYWYRRVMGKEIKFLLHFVKESKQDESGMPNNRFLAERTGGTYSTLKVQPAELEDSGVYFCASSQLGTSGYNEQFFGPGTRLTVL.